Sequencing of this TCR beta chain was carried out in a study of CD8 T cells in ankylosing spondylitis. Of note for this clonotype: Its matching antigen is unknown.

Findings and caveats of the study: As reported, disease-linked clones showed significant enrichment in matched ankylosing spondylitis synovial fluid. Seemingly distinctive of ankylosing spondylitis blood was a TCR beta motif formed by eight highly homologous variants.

The CDR3 covers 13 residues. V lost 10 bases to trimming and J lost 2 bases, with 12 bases between them. Germline loops: CDR1 SGHTA, CDR2 FQGNSA. Each CDR3 protein gets one entry after TCRdb re-called the 5' RACE reads with MiXCR. Counted here are about 800,000 distinct CDR3 sequences, roughly 12% occurring once; the ten biggest clones make up approximately 0.5%. The chain links TRBV7-2 to TRBJ1-5; a weak D match, TRBD1 (5 bases). Sequencing was carried out using blood, either unsorted or a sorted T cell fraction (not recorded which). The clonotype originates from a male donor with ankylosing spondylitis. Here the CDR3 DNA reads TGTGCCACGGGGGGGGAAGGCAATCAGCCCCAGCATTTT. Its translation is CATGGEGNQPQHF.